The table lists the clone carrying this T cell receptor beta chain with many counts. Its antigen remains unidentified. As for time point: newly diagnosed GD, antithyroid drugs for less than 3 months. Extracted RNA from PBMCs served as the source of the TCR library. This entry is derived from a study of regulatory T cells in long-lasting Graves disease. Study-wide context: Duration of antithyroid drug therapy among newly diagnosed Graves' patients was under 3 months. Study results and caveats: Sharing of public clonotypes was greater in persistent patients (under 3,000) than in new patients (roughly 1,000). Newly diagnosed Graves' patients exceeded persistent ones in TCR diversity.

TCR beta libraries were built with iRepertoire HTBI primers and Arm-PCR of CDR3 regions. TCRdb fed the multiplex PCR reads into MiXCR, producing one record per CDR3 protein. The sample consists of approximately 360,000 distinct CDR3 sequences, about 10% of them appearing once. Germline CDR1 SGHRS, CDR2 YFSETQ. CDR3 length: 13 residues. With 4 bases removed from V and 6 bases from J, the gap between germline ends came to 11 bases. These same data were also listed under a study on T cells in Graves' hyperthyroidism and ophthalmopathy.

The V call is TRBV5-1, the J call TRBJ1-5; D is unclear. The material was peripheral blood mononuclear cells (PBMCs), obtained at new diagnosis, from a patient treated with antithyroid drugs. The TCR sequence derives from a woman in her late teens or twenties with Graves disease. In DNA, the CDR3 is TGCGCCAGCAGCCCCGAGAGAGGTCAGCCCCAGCATTTT. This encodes CASSPERGQPQHF.